Each of the 19 T cell receptor beta chains below was sequenced from the same sample in a study of cytomegalovirus exposure and HLA in healthy donors. Use of 60 Vbeta and 13 Jbeta primers characterized the PCR. TCRdb keeps only in-frame clones here, not all; method: immunoSEQ multiplex PCR. The table lists over 150,000 clones, around 79% of them singletons, with 6% to 8.5% in the top ten. Sample: PBMCs. The receptors stem from a man aged 25 to 45 in good health and CMV-seropositive.

The chain carries TRBV27 and TRBJ2-3; TRBD2 matches 11 bases. Germline V gene lookup returns CDR1 MNHEY and CDR2 SMNVEV (reference sequence). J lost 2 bases, V lost 3 bases, and 4 bases had no gene match. The CDR3 sequence is 16 residues long. CDR3 region: CASSFLAGGLTDTQYF. CDR3 sequence (DNA): TGTGCCAGCAGTTTTTTAGCGGGGGGGCTCACAGATACGCAGTATTTT.

This rearrangement joins TRBV9 to TRBJ1-6, with D hard to call. Germline CDR1 and CDR2: SGDLS and YYNGEE. V was trimmed by 0 bases and J by 6 bases, leaving 10 bases between them. The CDR3 is 15 residues long. CDR3 sequence (DNA): TGTGCCAGCAGCGTAGGCGGGGTGGGTAATTCACCCCTCCACTTT. Translating gives CASSVGGVGNSPLHF. The variable domain in full, with the rest retrieved from reference TRBV9 and TRBJ1-6, is DSGVTQTPKHLITATGQRVTLRCSPRSGDLSVYWYQQSLDQGLQFLIQYYNGEERAKGNILERFSAQQFPDLHSELNLSSLELGDSALYFCASSVGGVGNSPLHFGNGTRLTVT.

Turning to this clone: The same CDR3 is also encoded by other DNA sequences in this sample. V is TRBV27 and J is TRBJ2-5; 7 bases map to TRBD2. CDR3 length: 12 residues. The germline gives CDR1 MNHEY, CDR2 SMNVEV (reference sequence). V was clipped by 6 bases and J by 5 bases; unmatched bases: 3. CDR3 in amino acids: CASSPGGETQYF. Written as DNA, the CDR3 is TGTGCCAGCAGCCCCGGGGGGGAGACCCAGTACTTC.

This rearrangement joins TRBV5-6 to TRBJ2-5; maybe TRBD2 (7 bases). This CDR3 is built from 16 residues. V was cut by 0 bases and J by 2 bases, with 14 bases left in between. Germline loops: CDR1 SGHDT, CDR2 YYEEEE. CDR3 sequence (DNA): TGTGCCAGCAGCTTGGGTGCGGGGGCCCCTCAAGAGACCCAGTACTTC. It translates to CASSLGAGAPQETQYF.

This chain links TRBV6-5 with TRBJ2-7, with TRBD1 identical over 8 bases. CDR1 MNHEY and CDR2 SVGAGI come from the germline V gene. The CDR3 contains 13 residues. After removal of 9 bases from V and 5 bases from J, the junction contained 9 bases not matched to a gene. The CDR3 protein is CASQTGVNNEQYF. The CDR3 DNA sequence: TGTGCCAGTCAGACAGGGGTTAACAACGAGCAGTACTTC.

The chain recombines TRBV6-5 with TRBJ2-7, with TRBD2 matching over 7 bases. This CDR3 is built from 13 residues. Germline V gene lookup returns CDR1 MNHEY and CDR2 SVGAGI. V lost 6 bases, J lost 7 bases, and 9 bases stayed unmatched. The CDR3 DNA reads as TGTGCCAGCAGGGGACTACCTGGCGGGGAGCAGTACTTC. As protein: CASRGLPGGEQYF.

This chain uses TRBV6-5 with TRBJ2-7; 7 nucleotides agree with TRBD1. Trimming at V came to 0 bases and at J to 0 bases, leaving 5 bases not matched to a gene. CDR1 and CDR2 from the germline V gene are MNHEY and SVGAGI. The CDR3 sequence is 16 residues long. This CDR3 is CASSYSPGQPSYEQYF. The CDR3 bases are TGTGCCAGCAGTTACTCACCGGGACAGCCCTCCTACGAGCAGTACTTC.

The CDR3 is CASSQWGQITEAFF. The CDR3 DNA reads as TGCGCCAGCAGCCAGTGGGGACAGATCACTGAAGCTTTCTTT. The rearrangement links TRBV5-1 to TRBJ1-1, with 7 bases that match TRBD1. CDR3 size: 14 residues. Germline V gene lookup returns CDR1 SGHRS and CDR2 YFSETQ. Germline trimming cut 4 bases from V and 4 bases from J; bases unmatched to any gene: 7.

This clone was picked up a small number of times. This chain uses TRBV4-1 with TRBJ2-2; D ambiguous. The CDR3 is 14 amino acids. Germline assignment: CDR1 MGHRA and CDR2 YSYEKL. Trimming left V 1 base short and J 4 bases short, with 7 bases between. The CDR3 loop is CASSQVLSTGELFF. CDR3 in DNA: TGCGCCAGCAGCCAAGTCCTGTCCACCGGGGAGCTGTTTTTT.

The V call is TRBV6-5, the J call TRBJ1-1; D may be TRBD1 (5 bases). With 5 bases removed from V and 11 bases from J, the gap between germline ends came to 24 bases. The CDR3 runs to 15 residues. Germline loops: CDR1 MNHEY, CDR2 SVGAGI. CDR3 coding DNA: TGTGCCAGCAGTCCCCACGGGGTCAGGGAGGTGTCTGCTTTCTTT. It translates to CASSPHGVREVSAFF.

J is TRBJ1-2 and V is TRBV2; TRBD1 aligns across 8 bases. The CDR3 runs 14 residues. Germline CDR1 is SNHLY and CDR2 is FYNNEI. The V gene end was trimmed by 6 bases and the J gene end by 7 bases; junction bases not matched to a gene: 10. This chain's CDR3 is CASSGQGTTSGYTF. The CDR3 DNA follows: TGTGCCAGCAGCGGACAGGGAACCACGTCTGGCTACACCTTC.

The DNA of the CDR3 is TGTGCCAGCAGCTTGCCCAGTAATGAAAAACTGTTTTTT. Its translation is CASSLPSNEKLFF. This sequence joins TRBV5-4 and TRBJ1-4; D remains unclear. In germline, CDR1 is SGHNT, CDR2 YYREEE (reference sequence). The CDR3 has 13 residues. With 1 base removed from V and 4 bases from J, the gap between germline ends came to 5 bases. The full variable domain, rest sourced from reference TRBV5-4 and TRBJ1-4, is ETGVTQSPTHLIKTRGQQVTLRCSSQSGHNTVSWYQQALGQGPQFIFQYYREEENGRGNFPPRFSGLQFPNYSSELNVNALELDDSALYLCASSLPSNEKLFFGSGTQLSVL.

The gene calls are TRBV30 and TRBJ1-1, with D perhaps matching TRBD1 (5 bases). The V gene's germline CDR1 is GTSNPN and CDR2 SVGIG (reference sequence). The V gene lost 1 base and the J gene lost 11 bases, with 11 bases spanning the gap. CDR3 length equals 11 residues. The CDR3 is CAWSEGFRAFF. CDR3 in DNA: TGTGCCTGGAGTGAGGGGTTTAGGGCTTTCTTT. Full variable domain (rest looked up from reference TRBV30 and TRBJ1-1): SQTIHQWPATLVQPVGSPLSLECTVEGTSNPNLYWYRQAAGRGLQLLFYSVGIGQISSEVPQNLSASRPQDRQFILSSKKLLLSDSGFYLCAWSEGFRAFFGQGTRLTVV.

With regard to this clone: A read error may account for a junction end that differs from germline. The chain couples TRBV5-1 to TRBJ2-2; 7 positions agree with TRBD1. This CDR3 has 16 amino acids. Germline CDR1 is SGHRS and CDR2 is YFSETQ. The CDR3, as DNA: TGCGCCAGCAGCTTGGGACAGGGAGCGAACACCGGGGAGCTGCTTTTT. It yields the protein CASSLGQGANTGELLF. The complete variable domain, with remaining parts taken from reference TRBV5-1 and TRBJ2-2, reads KAGVTQTPRYLIKTRGQQVTLSCSPISGHRSVSWYQQTPGQGLQFLFEYFSETQRNKGNFPGRFSGRQFSNSRSEMNVSTLELGDSALYLCASSLGQGANTGELLFGEGSRLTVL.

The chain links TRBV11-1 to TRBJ2-2; 8 nucleotides align to TRBD2. Germline-derived CDR1 and CDR2 are SGHAT and FQDESV (reference sequence). The CDR3 contains 16 residues. With V trimmed by 4 bases and J by 5 bases, 9 bases remained unmatched. CDR3: CASSSRGIAGTGELFF. The CDR3 coding sequence is TGTGCCAGCAGCTCCCGGGGGATAGCGGGAACCGGGGAGCTGTTTTTT.

J is TRBJ2-7 and V is TRBV14; maybe TRBD2 (6 bases). Germline V lookup: CDR1 SGHDN, CDR2 FVKESK. With 4 bases removed from V and 6 bases from J, the gap between germline ends came to 16 bases. The CDR3 spans 14 residues. CDR3 sequence reads: CASSPGVNMGEQYF. The CDR3 DNA reads TGTGCCAGCAGCCCGGGGGTAAACATGGGCGAGCAGTACTTC. Looking up the rest from reference TRBV14 and TRBJ2-7 gives the full variable domain: EAGVTQFPSHSVIEKGQTVTLRCDPISGHDNLYWYRRVMGKEIKFLLHFVKESKQDESGMPNNRFLAERTGGTYSTLKVQPAELEDSGVYFCASSPGVNMGEQYFGPGTRLTVT.

This sequence joins TRBV5-5 and TRBJ1-2; D uncertain. CDR3 length: 14 amino acids. V was shortened by 0 bases and J by 8 bases, with 14 bases between the two germline ends. The germline gives CDR1 SGHKS, CDR2 YYEKEE (reference sequence). The CDR3 coding sequence is TGTGCCAGCAGCTTGGCCGGGTCTATTAGGGGCTACACCTTC. This gives the protein CASSLAGSIRGYTF. The variable domain in full, completed from reference TRBV5-5 and TRBJ1-2, reads DAGVTQSPTHLIKTRGQQVTLRCSPISGHKSVSWYQQVLGQGPQFIFQYYEKEERGRGNFPDRFSARQFPNYSSELNVNALLLGDSALYLCASSLAGSIRGYTFGSGTRLTVV.

The CDR3 coding sequence is TGTGCCAGCAGCTTGGACCGGGACAGAGGCTACACCTTC. Translated: CASSLDRDRGYTF. The chain joins TRBV5-4 to TRBJ1-2; 7 nucleotides match TRBD1. This CDR3 region has 13 residues. The V gene end was trimmed by 0 bases and the J gene end by 8 bases; junction bases not matched to a gene: 4. Germline loops: CDR1 SGHNT, CDR2 YYREEE (reference sequence).

This clone appeared a few times. The chain couples TRBV6-1 to TRBJ1-5, with unresolved D. The CDR3 loop spans 14 amino acids. The ends were cut back, 1 base at V and 2 bases at J, with 6 bases in the middle. Germline CDR1 is MNHNS and CDR2 is SASEGT. The CDR3 DNA reads TGTGCCAGCAGTGAAGAAAGAGGCAATCAGCCCCAGCATTTT. It is translated as CASSEERGNQPQHF.